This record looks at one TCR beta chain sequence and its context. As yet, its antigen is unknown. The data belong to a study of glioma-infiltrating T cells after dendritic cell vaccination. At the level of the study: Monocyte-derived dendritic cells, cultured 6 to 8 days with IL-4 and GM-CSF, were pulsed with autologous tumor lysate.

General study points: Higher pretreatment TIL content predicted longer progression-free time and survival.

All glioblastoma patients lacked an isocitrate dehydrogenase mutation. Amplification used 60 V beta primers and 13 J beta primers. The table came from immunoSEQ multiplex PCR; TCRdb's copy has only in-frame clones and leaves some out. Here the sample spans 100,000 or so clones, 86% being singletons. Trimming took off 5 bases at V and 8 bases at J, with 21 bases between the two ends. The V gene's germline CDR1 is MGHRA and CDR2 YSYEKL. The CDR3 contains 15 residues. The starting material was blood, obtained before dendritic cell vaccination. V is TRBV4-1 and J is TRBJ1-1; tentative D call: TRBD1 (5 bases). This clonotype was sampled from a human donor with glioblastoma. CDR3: CASSMGQGSVSEAFF. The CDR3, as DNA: TGCGCCAGCAGCATGGGGCAGGGATCTGTTTCAGAAGCTTTCTTT.